The 32 T cell receptor beta chains below were found in one sample sequenced in a study of T cells after yellow fever vaccination. Each CDR3 protein is one row after TCRdb ran MiXCR on the 5' RACE reads. The table includes about 320,000 distinct CDR3 sequences, roughly an eighth detected once. The material sequenced was CD4+ T cells sorted from PBMCs, taken 15 days after the yellow fever booster vaccination. The receptors derive from a young man who received the YFV17D yellow fever vaccine.

This chain links TRBV6-2 or TRBV6-3 with TRBJ2-2; 8 bases agree with TRBD1. The germline CDR1 and CDR2 sequences are MNHEY and SVGEGT. Losses at the gene ends were 11 bases for V and 1 base for J; bases not matched to a gene: 3. The CDR3 runs to 13 residues. Written as DNA, the CDR3 is TGTGCCGGGGGGACAGGGAACACCGGGGAGCTGTTTTTT. It translates to CAGGTGNTGELFF.

V usage is TRBV20-1 and J usage is TRBJ1-1, with 9 bases that match TRBD1. The CDR3 consists of 14 residues. CDR1 is DFQATT and CDR2 is SNEGSKA in the germline V gene (reference sequence). The V segment lost 0 bases and the J segment 8 bases; nucleotides outside the gene matches: 7. The CDR3 spells CSARDWGQGDEAFF. The CDR3 DNA reads TGCAGTGCTAGAGATTGGGGACAGGGCGACGAAGCTTTCTTT.

The chain recombines TRBV11-2 with TRBJ1-1; D uncertain. Germline V CDR1 and CDR2: SGHAT, FQNNGV. The CDR3 runs to 13 residues. Trimming stripped 5 bases from V and 5 bases from J, with 12 bases between. DNA for the CDR3: TGTGCCAGCAGCCGAGGGTTTGGGACTGAAGCTTTCTTT. It translates to CASSRGFGTEAFF.

This clonotype was seen a handful of times. J is TRBJ1-1 and V is TRBV29-1, with D unclear. Trimming took 7 bases from V and 6 from J, leaving 9 bases between them. The CDR3 totals 10 residues. CDR1 SQVTM and CDR2 ANQGSEA come from the germline V gene. CDR3 sequence reads: CSAASAEAFF. CDR3 coding DNA: TGCAGCGCGGCGTCGGCTGAAGCTTTCTTT.

V gene TRBV19 combines with J gene TRBJ1-3, with 10 bases that match TRBD1. Germline loops: CDR1 LNHDA, CDR2 SQIVND (reference sequence). Trimming took 3 bases from V and 0 from J; bases not matched to a gene: 2. This CDR3 region has 16 residues. The CDR3 sequence: CASSIGQGDSGNTIYF. In DNA form, the CDR3 reads TGTGCCAGTAGTATCGGACAGGGGGACTCTGGAAACACCATATATTTT.

The rearrangement uses TRBV20-1 and TRBJ1-2; tentative D call: TRBD1 (6 bases). The CDR3 spans 13 residues. CDR1 is DFQATT and CDR2 is SNEGSKA in the germline V gene (reference sequence). Trimming shortened V by 4 bases and J by 3 bases, and 12 bases separated the two germline ends. Here the CDR3 DNA reads TGCAGTGCTAATACAGGGACTTACTATGGCTACACCTTC. Protein product: CSANTGTYYGYTF.

The table lists this clonotype with many counts. This chain uses TRBV4-2 with TRBJ2-1, with 9 bases lining up with TRBD2. The V gene's germline CDR1 is LGHNA and CDR2 YNFKEQ. J gave up 0 bases and V 0 bases, and 15 bases lay outside the gene matches. This CDR3 is 21 amino acids long. The CDR3 region has the DNA TGTGCCAGCAGCCAAGATCTCGTAGCGGGGGCCTTCTTAAGCTCCTACAATGAGCAGTTCTTC. It encodes CASSQDLVAGAFLSSYNEQFF.

The CDR3 loop reads CASSSSRGGYTF. The CDR3, as DNA: TGTGCCAGCAGCTCCTCCCGGGGTGGCTACACCTTC. The rearrangement links TRBV7-2 to TRBJ1-2; no firm D call. The CDR3 is made up of 12 amino acids. The germline V and J ends were trimmed by 4 bases and 7 bases, with 10 bases remaining between them. CDR1 SGHTA and CDR2 FQGNSA come from the germline V gene.

This clonotype showed up just a few times. This chain links TRBV3-2 with TRBJ2-3; the D call in the table, TRBD1, was not verified against the DNA. TRBV3-2 is noted as a pseudogene. The length of the CDR3 is 17 residues. CDR3 DNA: TGTGCCAGCAGCCAAACTCTCCGGGACAGGGGGAAGGATACGCAGTATTTT. Translation gives CASSQTLRDRGKDTQYF.

This chain links TRBV29-1 with TRBJ2-2; D not resolved. This CDR3 spans 13 amino acids. The V gene lost 4 bases and the J gene lost 5 bases, with 11 bases spanning the gap. CDR1 SQVTM and CDR2 ANQGSEA come from the germline V gene. CDR3 DNA: TGCAGCGTTGCTCGAGACCCGACCGGGGAGCTGTTTTTT. It codes for CSVARDPTGELFF.

In its sample, this clonotype was seen a few times. The chain carries TRBV19 and TRBJ2-1; the D gene is possibly TRBD1 (6 bases). The V end was cut by 7 bases, the J end by 5 bases, with 12 bases between. The germline gives CDR1 LNHDA, CDR2 SQIVND (reference sequence). The CDR3 is 13 amino acids. The CDR3 DNA reads TGTGCCAGTAACTACGACAGGCACAATGAGCAGTTCTTC. It translates to CASNYDRHNEQFF.

This clonotype was found a few times. This sequence joins TRBV7-2 and TRBJ1-1, with 8 bases that match TRBD1. The germline V gene has CDR1 SGHTA and CDR2 FQGNSA. The CDR3 loop spans 15 amino acids. V lost 2 bases to trimming and J lost 5 bases; unmatched junction nucleotides: 7. CDR3 in DNA: TGTGCCAGCAGCTTATTTGGTCAGGGGGCAACTGAAGCTTTCTTT. Protein sequence: CASSLFGQGATEAFF.

There are a few counts of this clonotype. The V call is TRBV20-1, the J call TRBJ1-5, with D unresolved. Trimming pared 3 bases from V and 5 bases from J, leaving 11 bases between. The CDR3 consists of 13 residues. In germline, CDR1 is DFQATT, CDR2 SNEGSKA (reference sequence). The CDR3 loop reads CSASAGRHQPQHF. As DNA, the CDR3 is TGCAGTGCTAGTGCGGGGAGGCATCAGCCCCAGCATTTT.

With regard to this clonotype: This may come from a read error, since a much larger clone is one base off. The chain employs TRBV3-1 and TRBJ2-2; D is unresolved. The CDR3 has 16 amino acids. The V end was cut by 3 bases, the J end by 3 bases, with 14 bases between. Per germline, CDR1 LGHDT and CDR2 YNNKEL (reference sequence). The CDR3 reads CASSQGWMAYTGELFF. The CDR3 DNA sequence: TGTGCCAGCAGCCAGGGATGGATGGCGTACACCGGGGAGCTGTTTTTT.

This clonotype has only a few counts. This rearrangement joins TRBV19 to TRBJ1-1, with D hard to call. From germline, CDR1 is LNHDA and CDR2 SQIVND (reference sequence). The V gene lost 3 bases and the J gene lost 1 base, with 6 bases spanning the gap. The CDR3 covers 13 residues. CDR3 loop: CASSISKNTEAFF. In DNA form, the CDR3 reads TGTGCCAGTAGTATTTCAAAGAACACTGAAGCTTTCTTT.

V and J are TRBV18 and TRBJ1-1, with D possibly matching TRBD1 (6 bases). Trimming removed 3 bases at V and 8 bases at J, with 10 bases between. CDR1 is KGHSH and CDR2 is LQKENI in the germline V gene. The CDR3 length is 12 residues. The CDR3 coding sequence is TGTGCCAGCTCACCCGGACAGATAGAAGCTTTCTTT. It encodes CASSPGQIEAFF.

This clonotype was counted at least ten times. This chain joins TRBV7-2 and TRBJ2-3; D remains unclear. The CDR3 is 14 amino acids. Trimming took 1 base from V and 2 from J, leaving 7 bases between them. In germline, CDR1 is SGHTA, CDR2 FQGNSA. The CDR3 reads CASSLDPITDTQYF. Written as DNA, the CDR3 is TGTGCCAGCAGCTTAGATCCGATCACAGATACGCAGTATTTT. Filled out from reference TRBV7-2 and TRBJ2-3, the complete variable domain reads GAGVSQSPSNKVTEKGKDVELRCDPISGHTALYWYRQSLGQGLEFLIYFQGNSAPDKSGLPSDRFSAERTGGSVSTLTIQRTQQEDSAVYLCASSLDPITDTQYFGPGTRLTVL.

The chain couples TRBV7-2 to TRBJ1-2; the match to TRBD1 covers 8 bases. Germline V gene sequence: CDR1 SGHTA, CDR2 FQGNSA. Unmatched junction bases numbered 5, after V lost 5 bases and J lost 3 bases. This CDR3 is 14 amino acids long. This CDR3 is CASSVETGDYGYTF. Here the CDR3 DNA reads TGTGCCAGCAGCGTTGAGACAGGGGACTATGGCTACACCTTC.

This clonotype was seen more than once but under ten times. The rearrangement links TRBV5-1 to TRBJ2-1, with a weak D call TRBD2 (5 bases). V was cut by 0 bases and J by 6 bases, with 10 bases left in between. This CDR3 comprises 14 residues. Germline CDR1 and CDR2: SGHRS and YFSETQ. CDR3 sequence reads: CASSLDGLANEQFF. The CDR3 DNA reads as TGCGCCAGCAGCTTGGACGGCCTAGCCAATGAGCAGTTCTTC.

This clonotype has only a few counts. This chain joins TRBV5-1 and TRBJ1-2; D might be TRBD1 (5 bases). In germline, CDR1 is SGHRS, CDR2 YFSETQ. This CDR3 comprises 15 residues. Trimming pared 0 bases from V and 5 bases from J, leaving 14 bases between. The chain's CDR3 is CASSLGQLVEYGYTF. The CDR3 coding sequence is TGCGCCAGCAGCTTGGGACAGCTTGTAGAATATGGCTACACCTTC.

The gene calls are TRBV6-4 and TRBJ1-3; D is uncertain. The CDR3 loop spans 15 amino acids. The germline V gene has CDR1 MRHNA and CDR2 SNTAGT. Trimming took 10 bases from V and 5 from J, leaving 21 bases between them. In nucleotides, the CDR3 is TGTGCCACCTCGACGGGGAGAGATGGGCGAAACACCATATATTTT. It is translated as CATSTGRDGRNTIYF.

This clonotype turned up a few times. The V gene is TRBV5-1, the J gene TRBJ1-2; D call uncertain. Germline assignment: CDR1 SGHRS and CDR2 YFSETQ. The germline V and J ends were trimmed by 0 bases and 7 bases, with 16 bases remaining between them. This CDR3 region has 15 residues. DNA of the CDR3: TGCGCCAGCAGCTTGGCTCCTCCTCAACCTCTTGGCTACACCTTC. Its protein is CASSLAPPQPLGYTF.

The sample holds many counts of this clonotype. The genes are TRBV12-3 or TRBV12-4 and TRBJ1-4, with D possibly TRBD1 on 5 matching bases. The CDR3 totals 13 residues. Trimming shortened V by 5 bases and J by 5 bases, and 9 bases separated the two germline ends. In nucleotides, the CDR3 is TGTGCCAGCAGTGGACACAGAAATGAAAAACTGTTTTTT. This encodes CASSGHRNEKLFF.

The chain links TRBV6-1 to TRBJ2-7; no definite D call. Trimming stripped 6 bases from V and 0 bases from J, with 6 bases between. The CDR3 sequence is 12 residues long. CDR1 and CDR2 from the germline V gene are MNHNS and SASEGT. Here the CDR3 reads CASSALSYEQYF. The CDR3 bases are TGTGCCAGCAGCGCCCTCTCCTACGAGCAGTACTTC.

V gene TRBV12-3 or TRBV12-4 combines with J gene TRBJ2-6, with TRBD1 matching 10 bases. V lost 4 bases to trimming and J lost 3 bases; unmatched junction nucleotides: 6. The CDR3 is 17 amino acids. The CDR3 sequence is CASSWTGGYNGANVLTF. CDR3 coding DNA: TGTGCCAGCAGTTGGACAGGGGGATATAATGGGGCCAACGTCCTGACTTTC.

The chain combines TRBV2 with TRBJ1-2; TRBD1 is a possible D gene (6 bases). The CDR3 spans 12 residues. V was clipped by 9 bases and J by 8 bases, with 16 bases between them. Germline V gene lookup returns CDR1 SNHLY and CDR2 FYNNEI. Here the CDR3 DNA reads TGTGCCAGTGAGGGGGGGCGCAAAGGCTACACCTTC. This gives the protein CASEGGRKGYTF.

This clonotype was seen a few times. The rearrangement joins TRBV29-1 to TRBJ2-5; D is possibly TRBD2 (6 bases). V was pared by 7 bases and J by 3 bases, with 6 bases between. This CDR3 spans 10 amino acids. Germline V gene lookup returns CDR1 SQVTM and CDR2 ANQGSEA. The CDR3, as DNA: TGCAGCGGGGGGGAAGAGACCCAGTACTTC. Its protein is CSGGEETQYF.

This chain connects TRBV18 to TRBJ2-1; 12 bases are shared with TRBD2. This CDR3 spans 18 amino acids. Per germline, CDR1 KGHSH and CDR2 LQKENI. The J segment lost 0 bases and the V segment lost 6 bases, leaving 9 bases of the junction unmatched. This chain's CDR3 is CASSPASSGGGSYNEQFF. CDR3 bases: TGTGCCAGCTCGCCCGCGTCTAGCGGGGGGGGCTCCTACAATGAGCAGTTCTTC.

The chain joins TRBV3-1 to TRBJ1-1; D is undetermined. V was trimmed by 2 bases and J by 8 bases, leaving 12 bases between them. There are 13 residues in the CDR3. The germline gives CDR1 LGHDT, CDR2 YNNKEL (reference sequence). CDR3 amino acids: CASSQNTAGEAFF. CDR3 bases: TGTGCCAGCAGCCAAAATACGGCGGGAGAAGCTTTCTTT.

The chain is built from TRBV3-1 and TRBJ2-7; D gene uncertain. This CDR3 has 13 residues. The germline V gene encodes CDR1 LGHDT and CDR2 YNNKEL (reference sequence). V shed 0 bases and J shed 4 bases, with 7 bases lying between them. CDR3 nucleotides: TGTGCCAGCAGCCAAGATGAGTTTTACGAGCAGTACTTC. Translation: CASSQDEFYEQYF.

This clonotype occurred a few times. The gene calls are TRBV27 and TRBJ1-2; 8 bases are shared with TRBD1. The CDR3 has 13 amino acids. Germline assignment: CDR1 MNHEY and CDR2 SMNVEV (reference sequence). Trimming took 4 bases from V and 7 from J; bases not matched to a gene: 5. The CDR3 DNA is TGTGCCAGCAGTTGGACAGGGTTCGGTGGCTACACCTTC. This encodes CASSWTGFGGYTF.

This rearrangement joins TRBV6-2 or TRBV6-3 to TRBJ1-6, with TRBD1 matching over 7 bases. CDR1 is MNHEY, CDR2 SVGEGT, per germline. The CDR3 contains 16 residues. J was trimmed by 7 bases and V by 6 bases; bases with no gene match: 12. DNA of the CDR3: TGTGCCAGCAGACGTCGTATTGGGACAGAGAATTCACCCCTCCACTTT. This encodes CASRRRIGTENSPLHF.